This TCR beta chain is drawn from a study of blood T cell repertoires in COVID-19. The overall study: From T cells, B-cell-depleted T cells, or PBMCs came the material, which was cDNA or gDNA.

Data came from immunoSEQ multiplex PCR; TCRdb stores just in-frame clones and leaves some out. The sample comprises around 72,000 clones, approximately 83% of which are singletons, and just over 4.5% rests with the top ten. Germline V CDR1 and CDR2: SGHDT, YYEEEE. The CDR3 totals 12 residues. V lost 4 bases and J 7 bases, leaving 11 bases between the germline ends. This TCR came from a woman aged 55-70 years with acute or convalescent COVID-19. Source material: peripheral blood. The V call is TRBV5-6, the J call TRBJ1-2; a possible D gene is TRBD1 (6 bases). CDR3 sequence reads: CASSPQGFGYTF. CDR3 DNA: TGTGCCAGCAGCCCACAGGGTTTTGGCTACACCTTC.